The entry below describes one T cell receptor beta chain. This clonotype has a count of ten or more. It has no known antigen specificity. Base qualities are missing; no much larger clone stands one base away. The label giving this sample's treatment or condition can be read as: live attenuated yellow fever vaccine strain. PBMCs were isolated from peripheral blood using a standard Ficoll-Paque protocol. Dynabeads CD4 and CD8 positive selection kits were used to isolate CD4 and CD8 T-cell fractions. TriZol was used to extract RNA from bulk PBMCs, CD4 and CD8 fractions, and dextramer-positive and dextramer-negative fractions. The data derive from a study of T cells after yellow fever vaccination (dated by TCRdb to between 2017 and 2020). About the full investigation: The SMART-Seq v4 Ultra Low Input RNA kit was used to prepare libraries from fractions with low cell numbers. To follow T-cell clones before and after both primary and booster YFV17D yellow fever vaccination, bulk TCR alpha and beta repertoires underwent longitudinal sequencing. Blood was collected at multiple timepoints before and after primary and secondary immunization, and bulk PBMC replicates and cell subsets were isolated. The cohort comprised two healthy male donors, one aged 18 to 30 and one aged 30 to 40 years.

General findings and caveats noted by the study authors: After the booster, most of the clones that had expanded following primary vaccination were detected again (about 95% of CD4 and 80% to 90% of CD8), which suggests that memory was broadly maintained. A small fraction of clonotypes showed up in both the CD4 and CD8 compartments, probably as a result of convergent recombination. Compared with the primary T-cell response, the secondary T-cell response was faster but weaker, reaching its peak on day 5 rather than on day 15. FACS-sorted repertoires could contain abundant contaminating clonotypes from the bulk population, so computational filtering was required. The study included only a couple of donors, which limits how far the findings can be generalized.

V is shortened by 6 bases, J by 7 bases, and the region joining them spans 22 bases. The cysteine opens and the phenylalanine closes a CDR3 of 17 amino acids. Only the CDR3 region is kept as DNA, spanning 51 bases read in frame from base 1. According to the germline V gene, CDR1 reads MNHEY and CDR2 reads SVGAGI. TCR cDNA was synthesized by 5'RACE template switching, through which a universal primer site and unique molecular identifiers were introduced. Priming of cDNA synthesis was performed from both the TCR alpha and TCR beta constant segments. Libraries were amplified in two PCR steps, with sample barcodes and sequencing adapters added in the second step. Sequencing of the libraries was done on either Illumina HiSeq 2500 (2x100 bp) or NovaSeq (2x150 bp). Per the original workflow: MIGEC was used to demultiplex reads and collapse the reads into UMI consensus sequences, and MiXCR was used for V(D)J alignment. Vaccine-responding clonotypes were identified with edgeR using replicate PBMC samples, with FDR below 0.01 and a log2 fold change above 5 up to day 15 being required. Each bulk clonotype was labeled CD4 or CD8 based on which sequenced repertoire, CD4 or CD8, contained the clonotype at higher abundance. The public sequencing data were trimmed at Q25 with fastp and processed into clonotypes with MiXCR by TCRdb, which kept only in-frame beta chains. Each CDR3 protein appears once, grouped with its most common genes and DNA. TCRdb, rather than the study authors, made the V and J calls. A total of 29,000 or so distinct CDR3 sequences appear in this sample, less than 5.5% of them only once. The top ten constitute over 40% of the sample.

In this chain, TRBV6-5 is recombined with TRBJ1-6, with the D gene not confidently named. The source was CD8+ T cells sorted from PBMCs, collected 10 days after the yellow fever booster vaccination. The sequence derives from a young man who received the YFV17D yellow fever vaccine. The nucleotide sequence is TGTGCCAGCAGCCGACTGGACGCCCAGTCGGGAAATTCACCCCTCCACTTT. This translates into CASSRLDAQSGNSPLHF.